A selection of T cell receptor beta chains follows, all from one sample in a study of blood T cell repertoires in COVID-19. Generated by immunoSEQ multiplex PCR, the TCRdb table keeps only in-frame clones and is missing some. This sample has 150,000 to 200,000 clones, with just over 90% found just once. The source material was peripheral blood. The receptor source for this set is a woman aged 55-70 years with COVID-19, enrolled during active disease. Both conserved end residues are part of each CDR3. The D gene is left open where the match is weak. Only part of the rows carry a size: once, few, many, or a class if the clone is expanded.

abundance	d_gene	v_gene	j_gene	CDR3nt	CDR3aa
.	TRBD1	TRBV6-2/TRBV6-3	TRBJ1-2	TGTGCCAGCAGTTACCCAGGGACAGCAATTATGGGCCACACCTTC	CASSYPGTAIMGHTF
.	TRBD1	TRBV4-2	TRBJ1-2	TGTGCCAGCAGCGACCGACAGGGGAGCGACTATGGCTACACCTTC	CASSDRQGSDYGYTF
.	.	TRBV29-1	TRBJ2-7	TGCAGCGTTGAATCGTCGGGATCCGAGCAGTACTTC	CSVESSGSEQYF
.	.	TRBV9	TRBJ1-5	TGTGCCAGCAGCGAACAGGGAAGAAGCAATCAGCCCCAGCATTTT	CASSEQGRSNQPQHF
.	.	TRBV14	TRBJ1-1	TGTGCCAGCAGCCTCTCCGGGGGGGGAGGAACTGAAGCTTTCTTT	CASSLSGGGGTEAFF
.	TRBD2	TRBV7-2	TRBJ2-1	TGTGCCAGCAGCTTAAGGCTAGCGGGGACGGGGTACAATGAGCAGTTCTTC	CASSLRLAGTGYNEQFF
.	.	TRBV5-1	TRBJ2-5	TGCGCCAGCAGGGACTCCGGGGAGACCCAGTACTTC	CASRDSGETQYF
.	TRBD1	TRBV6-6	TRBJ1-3	TGTGCCAGCAGTGCGACAGGGGGTAGGGGAAACACCATATATTTT	CASSATGGRGNTIYF
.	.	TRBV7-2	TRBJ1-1	TGTGCCAGCAGCTTAGTCCTGATGGGGGGCACTGAAGCTTTCTTT	CASSLVLMGGTEAFF
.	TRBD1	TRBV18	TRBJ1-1	TGTGCCAGCTCACGAGCGGGACAGGGGTTGAACACTGAAGCTTTCTTT	CASSRAGQGLNTEAFF
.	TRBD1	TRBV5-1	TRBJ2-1	TGCGCCAGCAGCTCGACCCCCGGGACAGGGGGAAACAATGAGCAGTTCTTC	CASSSTPGTGGNNEQFF
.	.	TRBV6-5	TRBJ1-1	TGTGCCAGCAGACTCGACAGGTTCGGTAACACTGAAGCTTTCTTT	CASRLDRFGNTEAFF
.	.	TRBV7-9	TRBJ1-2	TGTGCCAGCAATAGGGGGTCCAACTATGGCTACACCTTC	CASNRGSNYGYTF
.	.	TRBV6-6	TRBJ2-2	TGTGCCAGCAGTTATGGGACACAGAACACCGGGGAGCTGTTTTTT	CASSYGTQNTGELFF
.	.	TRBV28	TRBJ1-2	TGTGCCAGCAGCGGGGGGAACTATGGCTACACCTTC	CASSGGNYGYTF
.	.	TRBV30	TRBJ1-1	TGTGCCGGAAGGAGAGGGGGGAACACTGAAGCTTTCTTT	CAGRRGGNTEAFF
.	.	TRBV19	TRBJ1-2	TGTGCCAGTAGTATATCTTTTCGGGTTTCTCACTATGGCTACACCTTC	CASSISFRVSHYGYTF
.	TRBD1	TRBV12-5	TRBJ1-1	TGTGCTAGTGGTCTCGGACAGGGGAACACTGAAGCTTTCTTT	CASGLGQGNTEAFF
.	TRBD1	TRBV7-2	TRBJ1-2	TGTGCCAGCAGCTTAGCGGGACAGGGGTATGGCTACACCTTC	CASSLAGQGYGYTF
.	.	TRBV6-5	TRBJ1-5	TGTGCCAGCACAGAGGTTGTAGGTCAGCCCCAGCATTTT	CASTEVVGQPQHF
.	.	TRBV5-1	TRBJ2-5	TGCGCCAGCAGCTTGGCAACGAACAGGGCAGGCCAAGAGACCCAGTACTTC	CASSLATNRAGQETQYF
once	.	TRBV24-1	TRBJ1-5	TGTGCCACCAGTGACGGTCAGCCCCAGCATTTT	CATSDGQPQHF
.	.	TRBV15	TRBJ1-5	TGTGCCACCAGCAGAGATCCCCCGACAGCGAGCAATCAGCCCCAGCATTTT	CATSRDPPTASNQPQHF
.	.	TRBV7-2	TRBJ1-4	TGTGCCAGCAGCTTTAAACAGAGACCCGCAACTAATGAAAAACTGTTTTTT	CASSFKQRPATNEKLFF
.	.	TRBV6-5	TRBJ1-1	TGTGCCAGCAGCCCGGCCGGGGTAGATAGCACTGAAGCTTTCTTT	CASSPAGVDSTEAFF
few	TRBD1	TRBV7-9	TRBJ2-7	TGTGCCAGCAGCCCCGTGACAGGGGCCCTCTACGAGCAGTACTTC	CASSPVTGALYEQYF
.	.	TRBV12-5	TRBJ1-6	TGTGCTAGTGGTTGGGGACATTTGGATAATTCACCCCTCCACTTT	CASGWGHLDNSPLHF
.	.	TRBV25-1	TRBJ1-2	TGTGCCAGCACCTCCTCTCAGGGTGACTATGGCTACACCTTC	CASTSSQGDYGYTF
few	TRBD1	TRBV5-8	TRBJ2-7	TGTGCCAGCAGCTTAGGACAGGGTATTACCTACGAGCAGTACTTC	CASSLGQGITYEQYF
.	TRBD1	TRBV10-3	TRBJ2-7	TGTGCCATCAGTCCACGGACAGGGGGCTTCGAGCAGTACTTC	CAISPRTGGFEQYF
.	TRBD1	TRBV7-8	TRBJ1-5	TGTGCCAGCAGCTCCCGGCCGGGACAGGGAATCAGCAATCAGCCCCAGCATTTT	CASSSRPGQGISNQPQHF
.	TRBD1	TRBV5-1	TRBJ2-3	TGCGCCAGCAGCTTGCTTTCTGGGACAGGGCAGGGAGATACGCAGTATTTT	CASSLLSGTGQGDTQYF
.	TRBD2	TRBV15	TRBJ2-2	TGTGCCACCGGTCGCGGGGGGCCGAACACCGGGGAGCTGTTTTTT	CATGRGGPNTGELFF
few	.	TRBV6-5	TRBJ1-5	TGTGCCAGCAGTCGCGCCGGGGGGGGCAATCAGCCCCAGCATTTT	CASSRAGGGNQPQHF
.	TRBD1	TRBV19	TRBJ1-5	TGTGCCAGTAGTAGGACAGGGTATTCTAGTCAGCCCCAGCATTTT	CASSRTGYSSQPQHF